This TCR beta chain is drawn from a study of blood T cells in healthy people across ages. A second PCR of roughly 7 to 11 cycles used a sample-barcoded 5' primer and a J-beta primer mix. TCRdb re-called the 5' RACE reads through MiXCR, storing one row per CDR3 protein. The repertoire consists of approximately 960,000 distinct CDR3 sequences, with 25% to 35% occurring once and the leading ten covering 10% to 13%. Losses at the gene ends were 3 bases for V and 5 bases for J; bases not matched to a gene: 8. The CDR3 is 15 amino acids. Germline V lookup: CDR1 SQVTM, CDR2 ANQGSEA. These data were also filed under a second study, of T cells of mothers and their children.

Source material: blood. The rearrangement joins TRBV29-1 to TRBJ2-3; 10 bases fit TRBD2. The sequence derives from a woman aged 40 to 50 in good health. The CDR3: CSVDKASGGLDTQYF. CDR3 DNA: TGCAGCGTTGACAAGGCTAGCGGGGGCCTAGATACGCAGTATTTT.